These 10 T cell receptor beta chains came from one sample sequenced in a study of T cell responses to AZD1222 COVID-19 vaccine. Sequenced by immunoSEQ multiplex PCR; TCRdb stores in-frame clones only, minus some. The sample carries roughly 67,000 clones, approximately 88% recorded once. This sample comprised peripheral blood, obtained on day 0 of AZD1222 vaccination. All receptors come from an adult in good health.

The chain combines TRBV10-3 with TRBJ2-5; the D is unclear. From germline, CDR1 is ENHRY and CDR2 SYGVKD. The CDR3 consists of 15 residues. Trimming left V 0 bases short and J 1 base short, with 9 bases between. The CDR3 loop is CAISESQEPQETQYF. DNA for the CDR3: TGTGCCATCAGTGAGTCCCAGGAACCCCAAGAGACCCAGTACTTC.

This clone was detected once. The chain couples TRBV3-1 (or the pseudogene TRBV3-2) to TRBJ2-4; TRBD2 aligns across 14 bases. There are 16 residues in the CDR3. Trimming took 6 bases from V and 3 from J; bases not matched to a gene: 4. Germline lookup yields CDR1 LGHDT and CDR2 YNNKEL (reference sequence). DNA for the CDR3: TGTGCCAGCAGGCGGGGACTAGCGGGAGACAAAAACATTCAGTACTTC. It yields the protein CASRRGLAGDKNIQYF.

The gene calls are TRBV25-1 and TRBJ2-7; no firm D call. The CDR3 length is 11 residues. Germline V gene sequence: CDR1 MGHDK, CDR2 SYGVNS. V was trimmed by 4 bases and J by 4 bases, leaving 5 bases between them. The CDR3 loop reads CASSGMYEQYF. The CDR3 region has the DNA TGTGCCAGCAGTGGAATGTACGAGCAGTACTTC.

This clone came up once. The V and J genes are TRBV2 and TRBJ1-2; D uncertain. Deletions cut 7 bases from V and 7 bases from J, with 22 bases between. The length of the CDR3 is 15 residues. The germline V gene has CDR1 SNHLY and CDR2 FYNNEI. DNA for the CDR3: TGTGCCAGCACGATCCTAGGGTCATCCCCCTCTGGCTACACCTTC. It yields the protein CASTILGSSPSGYTF.

This clone has just one count. V and J are TRBV28 and TRBJ1-3; perhaps TRBD1 as D (5 bases). V lost 5 bases to trimming and J lost 0 bases, with 11 bases between them. This CDR3 region has 15 residues. Per the germline V gene, CDR1 is MDHEN and CDR2 is SYDVKM. CDR3 amino acids: CASSRDRVSGNTIYF. The CDR3 DNA is TGTGCCAGCAGTCGGGACCGCGTCTCTGGAAACACCATATATTTT.

A remark on this clone: This sample includes further DNA sequences coding for the same CDR3. The rearrangement joins TRBV19 to TRBJ2-1; D remains unclear. V was clipped by 3 bases and J by 9 bases, with 9 bases between them. The CDR3 totals 12 residues. Germline V gives CDR1 LNHDA, CDR2 SQIVND (reference sequence). The CDR3 DNA reads as TGTGCCAGTAGTATTACTCGCAGTGAGCAGTTCTTC. Protein: CASSITRSEQFF.

This clone was observed a few times. This chain uses TRBV5-6 with TRBJ2-1; D remains ambiguous. V lost 4 bases and J 5 bases, leaving 7 bases between the germline ends. This CDR3 spans 12 amino acids. Germline lookup yields CDR1 SGHDT and CDR2 YYEEEE. The CDR3 DNA sequence: TGTGCCAGCAGCCGTGTGGACAATGAGCAGTTCTTC. It is translated as CASSRVDNEQFF. Filled out from reference TRBV5-6 and TRBJ2-1, the complete variable domain reads DAGVTQSPTHLIKTRGQQVTLRCSPKSGHDTVSWYQQALGQGPQFIFQYYEEEERQRGNFPDRFSGHQFPNYSSELNVNALLLGDSALYLCASSRVDNEQFFGPGTRLTVL.

The rearrangement links TRBV5-1 to TRBJ1-6; 9 bases are a match to TRBD1. CDR3 length equals 15 residues. V lost 1 base and J lost 10; bases outside the gene matches: 6. CDR1 and CDR2 (germline): SGHRS, YFSETQ. CDR3 nucleotide sequence: TGCGCCAGCAGCTTGACCTGGACAGGGGACTCACCCCTCCACTTT. It encodes CASSLTWTGDSPLHF.

V usage is TRBV27 and J usage is TRBJ1-4; no definite D call. CDR3 length: 12 residues. Germline V gives CDR1 MNHEY, CDR2 SMNVEV (reference sequence). V lost 5 bases, J lost 8 bases, and 9 bases lay in between. The CDR3 coding sequence is TGTGCCAGCAGTCAAGGACGAGAAAAACTGTTTTTT. Translated, it gives CASSQGREKLFF.

V gene TRBV3-1 (or the pseudogene TRBV3-2) combines with J gene TRBJ1-5; D perhaps matches TRBD1 (5 bases). The CDR3 extends over 14 amino acids. Between the trimmed V and J ends, which lost 4 bases and 5 bases, there was a span of 12 bases. Germline CDR1 reads LGHDT; CDR2 reads YNNKEL (reference sequence). The CDR3 sequence: CASSRGLRYQPQHF. As DNA, the CDR3 is TGTGCCAGCAGCCGGGGACTTAGGTATCAGCCCCAGCATTTT.